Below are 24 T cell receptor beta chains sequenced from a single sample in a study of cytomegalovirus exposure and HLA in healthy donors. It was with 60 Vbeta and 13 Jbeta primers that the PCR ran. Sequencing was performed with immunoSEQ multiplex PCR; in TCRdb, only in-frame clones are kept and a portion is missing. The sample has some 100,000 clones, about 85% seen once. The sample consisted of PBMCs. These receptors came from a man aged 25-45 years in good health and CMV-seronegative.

The CDR3 sequence is CASSVQGSSYNEQFF. Written as DNA, the CDR3 is TGTGCCAGCAGCGTACAGGGATCGTCCTACAATGAGCAGTTCTTC. V is TRBV7-3 and J is TRBJ2-1; possible D gene TRBD1, 6 bases. CDR1 and CDR2 (germline): SGHTA, FQGTGA. Deletions cut 5 bases from V and 1 base from J, with 12 bases between. This CDR3 has 15 amino acids.

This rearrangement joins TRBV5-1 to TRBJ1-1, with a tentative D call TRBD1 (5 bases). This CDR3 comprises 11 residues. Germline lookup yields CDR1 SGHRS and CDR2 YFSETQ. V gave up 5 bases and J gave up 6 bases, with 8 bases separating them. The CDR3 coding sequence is TGCGCCAGCAGGGGGGGGGCTGAAGCTTTCTTT. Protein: CASRGGAEAFF.

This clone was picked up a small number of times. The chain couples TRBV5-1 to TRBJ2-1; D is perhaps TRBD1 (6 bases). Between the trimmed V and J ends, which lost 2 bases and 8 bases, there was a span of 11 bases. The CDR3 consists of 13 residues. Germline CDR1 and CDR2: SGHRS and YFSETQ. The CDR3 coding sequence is TGCGCCAGCAGCTTAAACAGGGATTATGAGCAGTTCTTC. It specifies CASSLNRDYEQFF.

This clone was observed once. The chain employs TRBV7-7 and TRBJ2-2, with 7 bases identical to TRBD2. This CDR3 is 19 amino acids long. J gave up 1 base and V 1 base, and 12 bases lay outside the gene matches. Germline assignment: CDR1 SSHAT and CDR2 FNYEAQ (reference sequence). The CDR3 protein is CASSLGFSPSGLNTGELFF. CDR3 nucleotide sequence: TGTGCCAGCAGCTTAGGCTTTTCTCCTAGCGGCCTGAACACCGGGGAGCTGTTTTTT.

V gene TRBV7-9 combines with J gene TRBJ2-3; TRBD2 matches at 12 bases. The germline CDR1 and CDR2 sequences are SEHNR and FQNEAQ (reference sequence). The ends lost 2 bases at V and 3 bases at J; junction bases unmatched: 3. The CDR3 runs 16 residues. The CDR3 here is CASSLILAGGTDTQYF. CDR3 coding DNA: TGTGCCAGCAGCTTAATACTAGCGGGAGGTACAGATACGCAGTATTTT.

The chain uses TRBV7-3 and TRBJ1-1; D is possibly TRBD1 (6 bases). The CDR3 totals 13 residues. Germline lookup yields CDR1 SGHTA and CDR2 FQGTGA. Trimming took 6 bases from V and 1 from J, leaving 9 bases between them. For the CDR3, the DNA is TGTGCCAGCAGGGACAGAAAGAACACTGAAGCTTTCTTT. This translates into CASRDRKNTEAFF.

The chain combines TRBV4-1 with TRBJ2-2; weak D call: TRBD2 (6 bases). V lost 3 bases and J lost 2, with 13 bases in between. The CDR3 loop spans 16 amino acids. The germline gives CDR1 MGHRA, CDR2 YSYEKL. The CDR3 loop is CASSQATSPNTGELFF. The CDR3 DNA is TGCGCCAGCAGCCAGGCGACTAGTCCTAACACCGGGGAGCTGTTTTTT.

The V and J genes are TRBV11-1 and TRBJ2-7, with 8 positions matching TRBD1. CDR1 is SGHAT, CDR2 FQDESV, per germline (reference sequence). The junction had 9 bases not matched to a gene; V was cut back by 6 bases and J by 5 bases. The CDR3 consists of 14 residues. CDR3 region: CASSHLQGEDEQYF. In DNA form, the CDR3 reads TGTGCCAGCAGTCATTTACAGGGGGAGGACGAGCAGTACTTC. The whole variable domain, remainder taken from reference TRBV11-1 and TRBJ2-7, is EAEVAQSPRYKITEKSQAVAFWCDPISGHATLYWYRQILGQGPELLVQFQDESVVDDSQLPKDRFSAERLKGVDSTLKIQPAELGDSAMYLCASSHLQGEDEQYFGPGTRLTVT.

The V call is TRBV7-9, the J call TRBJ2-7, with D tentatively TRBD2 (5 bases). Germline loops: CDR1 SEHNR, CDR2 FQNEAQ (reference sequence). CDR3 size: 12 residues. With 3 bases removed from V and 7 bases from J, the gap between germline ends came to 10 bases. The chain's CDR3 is CASSFWTGEQYF. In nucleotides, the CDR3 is TGTGCCAGCAGCTTTTGGACTGGTGAGCAGTACTTC.

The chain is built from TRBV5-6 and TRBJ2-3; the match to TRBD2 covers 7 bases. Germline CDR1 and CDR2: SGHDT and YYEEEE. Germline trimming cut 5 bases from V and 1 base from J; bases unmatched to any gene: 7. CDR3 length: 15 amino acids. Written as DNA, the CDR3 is TGTGCCAGCAGTCGGCTAGCGGCGGGCACAGATACGCAGTATTTT. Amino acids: CASSRLAAGTDTQYF. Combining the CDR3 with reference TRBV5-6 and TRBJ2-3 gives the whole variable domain DAGVTQSPTHLIKTRGQQVTLRCSPKSGHDTVSWYQQALGQGPQFIFQYYEEEERQRGNFPDRFSGHQFPNYSSELNVNALLLGDSALYLCASSRLAAGTDTQYFGPGTRLTVL.

The CDR3 sequence is CASSEFQMNTEAFF. The CDR3 nucleotides are TGTGCCAGCAGTGAATTCCAAATGAACACTGAAGCTTTCTTT. The V call is TRBV2, the J call TRBJ1-1; D is ambiguous. Trimming stripped 2 bases from V and 0 bases from J, with 7 bases between. The CDR3 is made up of 14 amino acids. Germline values: CDR1 SNHLY, CDR2 FYNNEI.

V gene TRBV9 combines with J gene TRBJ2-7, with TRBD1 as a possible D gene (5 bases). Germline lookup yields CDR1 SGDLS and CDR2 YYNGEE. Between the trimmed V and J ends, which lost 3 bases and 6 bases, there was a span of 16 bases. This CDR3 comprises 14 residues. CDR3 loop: CASSGQDSPSEQYF. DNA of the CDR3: TGTGCCAGCAGCGGCCAAGACAGCCCGAGCGAGCAGTACTTC.

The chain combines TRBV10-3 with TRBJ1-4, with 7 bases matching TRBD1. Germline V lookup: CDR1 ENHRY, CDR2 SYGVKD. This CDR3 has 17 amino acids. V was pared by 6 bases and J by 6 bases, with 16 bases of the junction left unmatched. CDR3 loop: CAISGGYRGLGDEKLFF. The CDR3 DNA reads TGTGCCATCAGCGGAGGATATAGGGGGCTGGGGGATGAAAAACTGTTTTTT.

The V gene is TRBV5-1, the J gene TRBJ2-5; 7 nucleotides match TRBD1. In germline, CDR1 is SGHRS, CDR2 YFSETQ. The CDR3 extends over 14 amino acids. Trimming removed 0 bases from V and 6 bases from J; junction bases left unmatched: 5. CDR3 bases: TGCGCCAGCAGCTTGGGACAGACAGGGAAGACCCAGTACTTC. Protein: CASSLGQTGKTQYF.

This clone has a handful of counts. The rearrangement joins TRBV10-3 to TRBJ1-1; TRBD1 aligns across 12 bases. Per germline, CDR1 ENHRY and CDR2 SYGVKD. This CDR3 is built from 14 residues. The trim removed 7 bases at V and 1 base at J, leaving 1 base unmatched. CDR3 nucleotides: TGTGCCATCATGGGACAGGGGGCGAACACTGAAGCTTTCTTT. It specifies CAIMGQGANTEAFF.

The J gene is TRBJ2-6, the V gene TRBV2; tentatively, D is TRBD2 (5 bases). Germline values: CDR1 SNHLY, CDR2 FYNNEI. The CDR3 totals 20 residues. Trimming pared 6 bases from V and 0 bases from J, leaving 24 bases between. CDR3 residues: CASRLRGMQFIPSGANVLTF. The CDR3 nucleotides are TGTGCCAGCAGACTTAGAGGGATGCAATTCATTCCCTCTGGGGCCAACGTCCTGACTTTC. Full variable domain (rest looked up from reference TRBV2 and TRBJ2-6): EPEVTQTPSHQVTQMGQEVILRCVPISNHLYFYWYRQILGQKVEFLVSFYNNEISEKSEIFDDQFSVERPDGSNFTLKIRSTKLEDSAMYFCASRLRGMQFIPSGANVLTFGAGSRLTVL.

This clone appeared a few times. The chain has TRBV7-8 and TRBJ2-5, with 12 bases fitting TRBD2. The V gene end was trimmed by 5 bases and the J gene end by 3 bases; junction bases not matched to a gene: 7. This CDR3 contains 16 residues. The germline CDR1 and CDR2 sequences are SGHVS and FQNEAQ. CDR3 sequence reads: CASSPQASGGEETQYF. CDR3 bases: TGTGCCAGCAGCCCCCAGGCTAGCGGGGGGGAAGAGACCCAGTACTTC.

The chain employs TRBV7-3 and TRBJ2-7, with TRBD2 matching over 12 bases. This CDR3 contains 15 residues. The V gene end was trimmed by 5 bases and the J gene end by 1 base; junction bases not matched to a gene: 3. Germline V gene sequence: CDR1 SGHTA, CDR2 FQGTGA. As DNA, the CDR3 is TGTGCCAGCAGCCCAGGACTAGCGGGATCCTACGAGCAGTACTTC. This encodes CASSPGLAGSYEQYF.

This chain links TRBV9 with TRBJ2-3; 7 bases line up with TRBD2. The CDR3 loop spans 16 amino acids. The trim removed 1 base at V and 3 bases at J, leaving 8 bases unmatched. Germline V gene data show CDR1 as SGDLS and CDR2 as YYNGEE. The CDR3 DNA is TGTGCCAGCAGCGTAACCAGCGGGGAGGTTACAGATACGCAGTATTTT. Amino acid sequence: CASSVTSGEVTDTQYF.

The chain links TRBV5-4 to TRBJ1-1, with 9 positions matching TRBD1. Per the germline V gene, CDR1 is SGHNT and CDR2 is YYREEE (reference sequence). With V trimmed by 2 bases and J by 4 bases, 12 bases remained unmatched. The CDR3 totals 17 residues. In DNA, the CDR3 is TGTGCCAGCAGCTTACCCGTCGGAGACAGGGGGGTCACTGAAGCTTTCTTT. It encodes CASSLPVGDRGVTEAFF. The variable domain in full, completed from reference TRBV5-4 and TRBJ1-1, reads ETGVTQSPTHLIKTRGQQVTLRCSSQSGHNTVSWYQQALGQGPQFIFQYYREEENGRGNFPPRFSGLQFPNYSSELNVNALELDDSALYLCASSLPVGDRGVTEAFFGQGTRLTVV.

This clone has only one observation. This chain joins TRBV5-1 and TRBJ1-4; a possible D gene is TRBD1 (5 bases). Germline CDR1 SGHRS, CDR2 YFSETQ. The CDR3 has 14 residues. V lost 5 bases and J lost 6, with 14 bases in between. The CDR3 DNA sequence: TGCGCCAGCAGAATCCGGGACTTGGATGAAAAACTGTTTTTT. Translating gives CASRIRDLDEKLFF.

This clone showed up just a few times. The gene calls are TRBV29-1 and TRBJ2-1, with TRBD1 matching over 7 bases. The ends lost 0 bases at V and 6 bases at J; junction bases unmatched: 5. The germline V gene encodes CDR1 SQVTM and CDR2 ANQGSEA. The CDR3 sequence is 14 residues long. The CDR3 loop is CSVEETGWGNEQFF. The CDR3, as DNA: TGCAGCGTTGAAGAGACAGGGTGGGGCAATGAGCAGTTCTTC.

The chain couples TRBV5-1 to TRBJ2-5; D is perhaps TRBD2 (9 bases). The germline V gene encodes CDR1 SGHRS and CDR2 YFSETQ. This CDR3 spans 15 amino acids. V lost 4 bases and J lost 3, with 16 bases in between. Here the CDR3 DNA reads TGCGCCAGCAGCGCTAGCGGGACAGGAGAAGAGACCCAGTACTTC. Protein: CASSASGTGEETQYF. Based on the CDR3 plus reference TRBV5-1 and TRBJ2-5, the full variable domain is KAGVTQTPRYLIKTRGQQVTLSCSPISGHRSVSWYQQTPGQGLQFLFEYFSETQRNKGNFPGRFSGRQFSNSRSEMNVSTLELGDSALYLCASSASGTGEETQYFGPGTRLLVL.

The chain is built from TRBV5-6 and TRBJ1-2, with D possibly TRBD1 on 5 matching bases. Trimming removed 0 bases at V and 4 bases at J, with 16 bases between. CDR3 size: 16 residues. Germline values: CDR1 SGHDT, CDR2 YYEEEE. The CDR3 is CASSLDQQTVLYGYTF. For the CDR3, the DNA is TGTGCCAGCAGCTTGGACCAGCAGACAGTACTCTATGGCTACACCTTC.